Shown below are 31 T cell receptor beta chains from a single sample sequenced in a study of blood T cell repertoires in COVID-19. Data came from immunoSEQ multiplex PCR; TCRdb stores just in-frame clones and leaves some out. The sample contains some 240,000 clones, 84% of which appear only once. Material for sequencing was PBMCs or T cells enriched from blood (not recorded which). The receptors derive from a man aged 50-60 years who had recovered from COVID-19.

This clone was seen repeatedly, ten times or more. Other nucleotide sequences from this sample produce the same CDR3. This CDR3 is CASSRQGMNTEAFF. Written as DNA, the CDR3 is TGTGCCAGCAGCCGACAGGGCATGAACACTGAAGCTTTCTTT. The chain carries TRBV7-9 and TRBJ1-1; 7 bases are a match to TRBD1. CDR1 and CDR2 (germline): SEHNR, FQNEAQ (reference sequence). This CDR3 comprises 14 residues. Trimming cost V 5 bases and J 0 bases; bases outside gene matches: 3.

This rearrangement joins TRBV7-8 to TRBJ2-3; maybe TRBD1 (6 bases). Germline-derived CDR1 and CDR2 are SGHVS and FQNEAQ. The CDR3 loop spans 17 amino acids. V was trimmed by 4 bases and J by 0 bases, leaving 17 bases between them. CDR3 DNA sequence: TGTGCCAGCAGCTCCAGCAGGGGACCCTCTAGCACAGATACGCAGTATTTT. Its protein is CASSSSRGPSSTDTQYF.

The CDR3 reads CASTYLGADNEQFF. The DNA for the CDR3 is TGTGCCAGCACCTATCTAGGTGCAGACAATGAGCAGTTCTTC. The genes are TRBV27 and TRBJ2-1; no clear D gene. The CDR3 spans 14 residues. Germline CDR1 is MNHEY and CDR2 is SMNVEV (reference sequence). V gave up 7 bases and J gave up 5 bases, with 15 bases separating them.

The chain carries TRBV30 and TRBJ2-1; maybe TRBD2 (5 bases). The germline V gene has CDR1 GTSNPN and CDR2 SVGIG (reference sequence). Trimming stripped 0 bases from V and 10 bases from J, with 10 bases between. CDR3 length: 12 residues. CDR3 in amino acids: CAWSVGVREQFF. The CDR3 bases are TGTGCCTGGAGTGTCGGGGTGCGGGAGCAGTTCTTC.

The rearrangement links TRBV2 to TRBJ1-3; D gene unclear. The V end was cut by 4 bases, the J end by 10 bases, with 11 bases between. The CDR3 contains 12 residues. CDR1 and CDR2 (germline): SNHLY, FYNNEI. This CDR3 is CASSASAGTIYF. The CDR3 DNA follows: TGTGCCAGCAGTGCAAGCGCCGGGACCATATATTTT.

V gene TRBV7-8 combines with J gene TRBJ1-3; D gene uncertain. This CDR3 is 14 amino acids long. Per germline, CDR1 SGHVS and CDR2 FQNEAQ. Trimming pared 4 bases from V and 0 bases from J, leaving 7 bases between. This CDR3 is CASSSPSSGNTIYF. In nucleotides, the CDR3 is TGTGCCAGCAGCTCGCCGAGCTCTGGAAACACCATATATTTT.

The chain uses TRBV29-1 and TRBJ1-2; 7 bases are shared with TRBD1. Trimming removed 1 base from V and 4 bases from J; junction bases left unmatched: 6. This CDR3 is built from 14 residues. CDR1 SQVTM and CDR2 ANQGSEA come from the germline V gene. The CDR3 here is CSVEAAAGGYGYTF. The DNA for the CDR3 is TGCAGCGTTGAAGCCGCGGCAGGGGGCTATGGCTACACCTTC.

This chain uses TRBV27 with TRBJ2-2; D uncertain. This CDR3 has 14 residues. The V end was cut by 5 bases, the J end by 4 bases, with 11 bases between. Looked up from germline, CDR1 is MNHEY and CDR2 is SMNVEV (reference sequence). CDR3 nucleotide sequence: TGTGCCAGCAGTCTAACCACCGCCACCGGGGAGCTGTTTTTT. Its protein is CASSLTTATGELFF.

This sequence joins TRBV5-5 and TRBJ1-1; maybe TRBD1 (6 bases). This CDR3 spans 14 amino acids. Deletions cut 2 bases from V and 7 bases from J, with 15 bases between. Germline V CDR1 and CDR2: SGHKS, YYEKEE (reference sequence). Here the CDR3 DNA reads TGTGCCAGCAGCTTCCGGACAGTTCACGTTGAAGCTTTCTTT. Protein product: CASSFRTVHVEAFF.

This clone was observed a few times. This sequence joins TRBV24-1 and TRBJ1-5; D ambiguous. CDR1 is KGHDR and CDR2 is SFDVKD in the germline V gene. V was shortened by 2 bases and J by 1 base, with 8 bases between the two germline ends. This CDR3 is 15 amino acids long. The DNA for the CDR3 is TGTGCCACCAGTGATTCCCACGGGAGCAATCAGCCCCAGCATTTT. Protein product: CATSDSHGSNQPQHF.

CDR3 protein: CASSPPGGLIYEQYF. CDR3 sequence (DNA): TGTGCCAGCAGCCCCCCGGGGGGGCTAATCTACGAGCAGTACTTC. This rearrangement joins TRBV7-9 to TRBJ2-7; 8 nucleotides line up with TRBD2. The CDR3 covers 15 residues. Germline values: CDR1 SEHNR, CDR2 FQNEAQ (reference sequence). Germline trimming cut 5 bases from V and 3 bases from J; bases unmatched to any gene: 9.

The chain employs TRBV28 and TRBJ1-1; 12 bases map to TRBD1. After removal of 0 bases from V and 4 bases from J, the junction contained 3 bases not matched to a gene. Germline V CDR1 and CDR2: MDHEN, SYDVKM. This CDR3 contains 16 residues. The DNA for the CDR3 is TGTGCCAGCAGTTTATGGGGGACAGGGGGCGGCACTGAAGCTTTCTTT. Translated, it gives CASSLWGTGGGTEAFF.

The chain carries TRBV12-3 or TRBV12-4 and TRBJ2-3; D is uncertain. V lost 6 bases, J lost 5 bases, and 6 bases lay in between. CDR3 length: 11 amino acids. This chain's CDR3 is CASRAGDTQYF. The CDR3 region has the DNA TGTGCCAGCAGAGCCGGAGATACGCAGTATTTT.

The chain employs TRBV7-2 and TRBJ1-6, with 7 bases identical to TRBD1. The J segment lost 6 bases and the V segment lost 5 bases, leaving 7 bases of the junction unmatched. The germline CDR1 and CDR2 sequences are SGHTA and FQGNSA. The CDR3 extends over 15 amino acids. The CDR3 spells CASSLRDSLNSPLHF. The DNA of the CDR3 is TGTGCCAGCAGCCTTAGGGACAGCCTTAATTCACCCCTCCACTTT.

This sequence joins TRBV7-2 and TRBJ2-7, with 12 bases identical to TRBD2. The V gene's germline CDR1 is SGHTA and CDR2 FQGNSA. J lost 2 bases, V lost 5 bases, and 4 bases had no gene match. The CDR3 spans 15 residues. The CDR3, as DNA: TGTGCCAGCAGCCCCTGGACTAGCGGGGCCTACGAGCAGTACTTC. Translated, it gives CASSPWTSGAYEQYF.

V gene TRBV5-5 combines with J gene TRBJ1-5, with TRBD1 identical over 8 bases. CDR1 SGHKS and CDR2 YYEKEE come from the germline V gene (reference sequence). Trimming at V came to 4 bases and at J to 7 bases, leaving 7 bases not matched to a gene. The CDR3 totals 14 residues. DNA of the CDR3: TGTGCCAGCAGCCATTCAGGGGGCCAACAGCCCCAGCATTTT. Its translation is CASSHSGGQQPQHF. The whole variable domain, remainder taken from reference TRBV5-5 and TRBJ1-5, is DAGVTQSPTHLIKTRGQQVTLRCSPISGHKSVSWYQQVLGQGPQFIFQYYEKEERGRGNFPDRFSARQFPNYSSELNVNALLLGDSALYLCASSHSGGQQPQHFGDGTRLSIL.

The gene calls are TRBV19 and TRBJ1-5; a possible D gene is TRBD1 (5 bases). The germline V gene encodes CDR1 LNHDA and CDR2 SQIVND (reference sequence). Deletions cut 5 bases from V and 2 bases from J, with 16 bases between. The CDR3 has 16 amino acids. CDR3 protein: CASSYRASGGNQPQHF. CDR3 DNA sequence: TGTGCCAGTAGTTACCGGGCCTCGGGGGGCAATCAGCCCCAGCATTTT.

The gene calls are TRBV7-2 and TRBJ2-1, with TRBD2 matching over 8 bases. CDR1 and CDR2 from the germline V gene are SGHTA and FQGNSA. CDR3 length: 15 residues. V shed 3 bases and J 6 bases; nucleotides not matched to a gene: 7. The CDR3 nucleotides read TGTGCCAGCAGCTTCGGGGGGGGGCCCTTCAATGAGCAGTTCTTC. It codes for CASSFGGGPFNEQFF. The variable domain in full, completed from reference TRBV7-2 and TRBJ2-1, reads GAGVSQSPSNKVTEKGKDVELRCDPISGHTALYWYRQSLGQGLEFLIYFQGNSAPDKSGLPSDRFSAERTGGSVSTLTIQRTQQEDSAVYLCASSFGGGPFNEQFFGPGTRLTVL.

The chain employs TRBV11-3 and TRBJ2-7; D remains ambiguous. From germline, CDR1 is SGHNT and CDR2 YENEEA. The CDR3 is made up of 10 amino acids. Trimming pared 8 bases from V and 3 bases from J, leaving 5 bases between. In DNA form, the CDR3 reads TGTGCCAGCGCGAACTACGAGCAGTACTTC. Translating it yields CASANYEQYF.

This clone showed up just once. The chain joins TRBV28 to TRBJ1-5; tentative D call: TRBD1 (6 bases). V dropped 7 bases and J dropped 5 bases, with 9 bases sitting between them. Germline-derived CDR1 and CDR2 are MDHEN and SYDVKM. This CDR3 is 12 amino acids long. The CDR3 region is CASNAGDQPQHF. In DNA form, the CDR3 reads TGTGCCAGCAATGCAGGGGATCAGCCCCAGCATTTT. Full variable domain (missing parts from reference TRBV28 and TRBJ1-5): DVKVTQSSRYLVKRTGEKVFLECVQDMDHENMFWYRQDPGLGLRLIYFSYDVKMKEKGDIPEGYSVSREKKERFSLILESASTNQTSMYLCASNAGDQPQHFGDGTRLSIL.

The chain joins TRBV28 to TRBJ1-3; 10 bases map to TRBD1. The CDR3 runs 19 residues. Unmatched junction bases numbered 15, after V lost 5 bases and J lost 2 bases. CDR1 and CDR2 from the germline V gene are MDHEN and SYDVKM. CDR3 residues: CASSIPGTGEVLAGNTIYF. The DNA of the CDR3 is TGTGCCAGCAGTATACCCGGGACAGGGGAGGTTCTTGCTGGAAACACCATATATTTT.

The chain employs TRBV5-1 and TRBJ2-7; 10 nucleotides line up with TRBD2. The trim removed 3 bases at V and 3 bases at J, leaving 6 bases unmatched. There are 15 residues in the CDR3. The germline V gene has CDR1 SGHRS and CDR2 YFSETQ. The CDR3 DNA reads TGCGCCAGCAGCTGGGGTAGCGGGAGGAACTACGAGCAGTACTTC. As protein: CASSWGSGRNYEQYF.

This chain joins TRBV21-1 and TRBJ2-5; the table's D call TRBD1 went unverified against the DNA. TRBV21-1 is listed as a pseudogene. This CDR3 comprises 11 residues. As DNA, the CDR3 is TGTGCCAGCAGCACAGGGGGGACCCAGTACTTC. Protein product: CASSTGGTQYF.

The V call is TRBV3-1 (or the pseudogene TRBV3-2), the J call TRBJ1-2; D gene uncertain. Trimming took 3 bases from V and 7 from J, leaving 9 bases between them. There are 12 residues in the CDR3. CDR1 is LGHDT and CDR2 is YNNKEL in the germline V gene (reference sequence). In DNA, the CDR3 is TGTGCCAGCAGCCAGTTCGGGTTTGGCTACACCTTC. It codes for CASSQFGFGYTF.

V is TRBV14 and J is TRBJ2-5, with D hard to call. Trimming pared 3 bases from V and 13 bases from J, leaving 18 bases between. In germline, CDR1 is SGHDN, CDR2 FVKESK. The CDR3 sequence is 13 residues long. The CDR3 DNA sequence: TGTGCCAGCAGCCACTCGCCCAGGTCTACCGGGTACTTC. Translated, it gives CASSHSPRSTGYF.

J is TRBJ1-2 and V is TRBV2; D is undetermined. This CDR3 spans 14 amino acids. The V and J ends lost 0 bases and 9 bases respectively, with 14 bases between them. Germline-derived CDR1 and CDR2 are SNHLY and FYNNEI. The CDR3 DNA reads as TGTGCCAGCAGTGAAGCTGGAGACCTAGGAAGCTACACCTTC. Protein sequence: CASSEAGDLGSYTF.

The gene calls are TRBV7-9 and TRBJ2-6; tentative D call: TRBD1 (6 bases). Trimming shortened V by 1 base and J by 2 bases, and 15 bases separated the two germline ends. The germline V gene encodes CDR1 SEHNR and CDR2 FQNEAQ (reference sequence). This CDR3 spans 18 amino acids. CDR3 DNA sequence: TGTGCCAGCAGCTTAGTTCGTGGGGCAGGGGCTGGGGCCAACGTCCTGACTTTC. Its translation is CASSLVRGAGAGANVLTF.

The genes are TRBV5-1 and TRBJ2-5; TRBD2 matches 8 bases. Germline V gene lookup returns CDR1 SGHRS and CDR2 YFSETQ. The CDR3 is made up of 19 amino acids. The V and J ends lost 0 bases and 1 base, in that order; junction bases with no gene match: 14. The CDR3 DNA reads TGCGCCAGCAGCTTGGGTCTAGCGGGTGGGGGACTGATCCAAGAGACCCAGTACTTC. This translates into CASSLGLAGGGLIQETQYF.

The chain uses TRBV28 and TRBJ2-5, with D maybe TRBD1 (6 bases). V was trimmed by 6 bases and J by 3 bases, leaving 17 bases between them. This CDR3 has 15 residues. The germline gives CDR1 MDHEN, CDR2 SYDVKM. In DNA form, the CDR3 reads TGTGCCAGCAGCGTCTCAGGGTCAGGGGAAGAGACCCAGTACTTC. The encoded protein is CASSVSGSGEETQYF.

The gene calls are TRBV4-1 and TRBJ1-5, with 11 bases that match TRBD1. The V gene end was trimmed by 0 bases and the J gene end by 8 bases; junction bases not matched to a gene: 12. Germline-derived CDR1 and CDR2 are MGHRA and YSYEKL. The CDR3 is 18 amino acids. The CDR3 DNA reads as TGCGCCAGCAGCCAAGATGGAGTAGGACAGGGGGCTCGGGAGCCCCAGCATTTT. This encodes CASSQDGVGQGAREPQHF.

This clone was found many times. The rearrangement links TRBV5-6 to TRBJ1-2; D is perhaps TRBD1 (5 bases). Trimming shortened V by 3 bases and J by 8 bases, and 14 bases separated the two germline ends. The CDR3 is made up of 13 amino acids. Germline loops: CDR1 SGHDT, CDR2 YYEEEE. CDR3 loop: CASSSRVIGGYTF. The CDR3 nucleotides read TGTGCCAGCAGCTCCAGGGTCATTGGAGGCTACACCTTC.